This TCR beta chain was captured by sequencing in a study of CD8 T cells in ankylosing spondylitis. Study-wide findings and caveats: Disease-associated clones were CD8+ and fairly uncommon in peripheral blood. A TCR beta motif of 7 to 9 highly homologous variants seemed to mark ankylosing spondylitis blood.

In this sample, this clonotype turned up many times. Its specificity is not known. In making TCR beta libraries, quantitative 5'-RACE with molecular barcodes was used. Each CDR3 protein gets one entry after TCRdb re-called the 5' RACE reads with MiXCR. The sample lists roughly 400,000 distinct CDR3 sequences, approximately 20% occurring once. Germline values: CDR1 SQVTM, CDR2 ANQGSEA. The CDR3 runs 13 residues. V was pared by 4 bases and J by 2 bases, with 8 bases between. This chain joins TRBV29-1 and TRBJ2-2; no clear D. This sequence was found in a male donor with ankylosing spondylitis. The source material was blood, either unsorted or a sorted T cell fraction (not recorded which). CDR3 bases: TGCAGCGTTGCGCGCAGAAACACCGGGGAGCTGTTTTTT. This translates into CSVARRNTGELFF.